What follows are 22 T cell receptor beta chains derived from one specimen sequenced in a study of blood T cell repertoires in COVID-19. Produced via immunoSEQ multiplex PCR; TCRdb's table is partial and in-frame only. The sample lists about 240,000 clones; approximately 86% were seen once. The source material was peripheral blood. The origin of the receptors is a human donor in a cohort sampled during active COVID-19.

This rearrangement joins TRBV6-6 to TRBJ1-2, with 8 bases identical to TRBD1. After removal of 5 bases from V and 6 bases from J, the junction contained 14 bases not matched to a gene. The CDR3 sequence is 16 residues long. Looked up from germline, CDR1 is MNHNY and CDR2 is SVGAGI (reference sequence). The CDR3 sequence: CASSLGQGRGQDGYTF. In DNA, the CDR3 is TGTGCCAGCAGTCTCGGACAGGGTAGAGGGCAGGATGGCTACACCTTC.

CDR3 region: CASSPAPTATDTQYF. Written as DNA, the CDR3 is TGTGCCAGCAGCCCCGCCCCTACTGCCACAGATACGCAGTATTTT. V and J are TRBV5-6 and TRBJ2-3; D gene uncertain. V was clipped by 4 bases and J by 2 bases, with 14 bases between them. CDR3 length equals 15 residues. In germline, CDR1 is SGHDT, CDR2 YYEEEE. The full variable domain, with the rest looked up from reference TRBV5-6 and TRBJ2-3, is DAGVTQSPTHLIKTRGQQVTLRCSPKSGHDTVSWYQQALGQGPQFIFQYYEEEERQRGNFPDRFSGHQFPNYSSELNVNALLLGDSALYLCASSPAPTATDTQYFGPGTRLTVL.

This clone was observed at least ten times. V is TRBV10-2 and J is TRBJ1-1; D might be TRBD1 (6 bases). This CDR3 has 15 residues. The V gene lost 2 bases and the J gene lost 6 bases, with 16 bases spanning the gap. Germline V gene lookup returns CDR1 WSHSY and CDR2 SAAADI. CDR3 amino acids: CASSERAGANPEAFF. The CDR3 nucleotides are TGCGCCAGCAGTGAGAGGGCAGGGGCCAACCCTGAAGCTTTCTTT.

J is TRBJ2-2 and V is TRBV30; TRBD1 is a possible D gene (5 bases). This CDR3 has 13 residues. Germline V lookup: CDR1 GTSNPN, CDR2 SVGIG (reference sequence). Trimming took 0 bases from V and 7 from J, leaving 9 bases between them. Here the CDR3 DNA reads TGTGCCTGGAGTGTAGGGGCGGACGGGGAGCTGTTTTTT. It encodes CAWSVGADGELFF.

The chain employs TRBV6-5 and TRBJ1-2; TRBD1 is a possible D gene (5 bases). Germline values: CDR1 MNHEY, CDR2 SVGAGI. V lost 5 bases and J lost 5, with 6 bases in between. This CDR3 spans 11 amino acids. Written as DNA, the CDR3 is TGTGCCAGCAGTCCAGGGTATGGCTACACCTTC. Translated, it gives CASSPGYGYTF.

In nucleotides, the CDR3 is TGTGCCAGCAGCTTGTTTGTGGGGGCCTCCTCTGGAAACACCATATATTTT. This translates into CASSLFVGASSGNTIYF. The chain is built from TRBV5-8 and TRBJ1-3; weak D call: TRBD1 (6 bases). This CDR3 is 17 amino acids long. V was clipped by 1 base and J by 0 bases, with 14 bases between them. CDR1 and CDR2 from the germline V gene are SGHTS and YDEGEE.

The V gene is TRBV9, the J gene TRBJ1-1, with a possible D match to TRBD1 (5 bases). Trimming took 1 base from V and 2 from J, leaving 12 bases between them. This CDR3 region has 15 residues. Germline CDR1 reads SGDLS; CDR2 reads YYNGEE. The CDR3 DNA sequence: TGTGCCAGCAGCGTAAGCGGGGCCACTAACACTGAAGCTTTCTTT. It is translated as CASSVSGATNTEAFF.

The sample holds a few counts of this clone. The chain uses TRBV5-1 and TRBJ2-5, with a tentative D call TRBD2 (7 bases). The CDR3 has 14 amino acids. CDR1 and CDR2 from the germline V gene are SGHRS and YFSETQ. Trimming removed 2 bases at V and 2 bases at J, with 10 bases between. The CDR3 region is CASSFRGAQETQYF. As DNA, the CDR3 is TGCGCCAGCAGCTTTCGGGGGGCTCAAGAGACCCAGTACTTC. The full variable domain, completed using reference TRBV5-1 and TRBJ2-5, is KAGVTQTPRYLIKTRGQQVTLSCSPISGHRSVSWYQQTPGQGLQFLFEYFSETQRNKGNFPGRFSGRQFSNSRSEMNVSTLELGDSALYLCASSFRGAQETQYFGPGTRLLVL.

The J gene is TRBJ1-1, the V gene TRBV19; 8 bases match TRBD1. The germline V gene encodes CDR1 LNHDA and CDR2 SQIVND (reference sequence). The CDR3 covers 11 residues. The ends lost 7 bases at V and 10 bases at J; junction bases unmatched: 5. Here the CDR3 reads CASIGDRRAFF. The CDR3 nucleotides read TGTGCCAGTATCGGGGACAGGCGAGCTTTCTTT.

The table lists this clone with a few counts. The CDR3 spells CATRGYHEQYF. The CDR3 bases are TGTGCCACAAGGGGTTATCACGAGCAGTACTTC. The chain has TRBV28 and TRBJ2-7, with a tentative D call TRBD1 (5 bases). V was pared by 10 bases and J by 5 bases, with 12 bases between. The CDR3 loop spans 11 amino acids. Germline CDR1 and CDR2: MDHEN and SYDVKM.

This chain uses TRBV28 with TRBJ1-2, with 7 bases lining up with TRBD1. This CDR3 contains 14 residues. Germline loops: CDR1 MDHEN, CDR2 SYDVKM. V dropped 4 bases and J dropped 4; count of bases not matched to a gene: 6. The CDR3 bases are TGTGCCAGCAGTTCTCCAGGGACAGTCTATGGCTACACCTTC. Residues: CASSSPGTVYGYTF.

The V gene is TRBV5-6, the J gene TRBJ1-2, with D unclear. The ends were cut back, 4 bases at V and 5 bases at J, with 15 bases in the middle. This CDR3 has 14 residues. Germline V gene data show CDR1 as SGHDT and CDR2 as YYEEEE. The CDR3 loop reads CASSADSKSYGYTF. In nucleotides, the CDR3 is TGTGCCAGCAGCGCGGACTCAAAGAGTTATGGCTACACCTTC.

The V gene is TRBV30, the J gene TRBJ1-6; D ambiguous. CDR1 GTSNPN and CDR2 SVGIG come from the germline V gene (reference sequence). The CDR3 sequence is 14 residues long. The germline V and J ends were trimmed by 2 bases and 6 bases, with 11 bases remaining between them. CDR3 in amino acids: CAWSPGKPNSPLHF. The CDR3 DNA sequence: TGTGCCTGGAGTCCGGGAAAGCCTAATTCACCCCTCCACTTT.

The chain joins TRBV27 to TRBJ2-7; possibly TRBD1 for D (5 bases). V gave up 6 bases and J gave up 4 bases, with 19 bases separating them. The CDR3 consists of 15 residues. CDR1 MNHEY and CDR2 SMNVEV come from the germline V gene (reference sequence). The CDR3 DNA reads TGTGCCAGCAGCCGCGACAGCCCAAGCACTTACGAGCAGTACTTC. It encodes CASSRDSPSTYEQYF.

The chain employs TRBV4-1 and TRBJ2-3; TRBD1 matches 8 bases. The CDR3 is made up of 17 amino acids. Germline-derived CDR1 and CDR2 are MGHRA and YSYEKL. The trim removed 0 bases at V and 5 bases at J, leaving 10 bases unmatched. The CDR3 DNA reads TGCGCCAGCAGCCAAGACCAGGGGGCCGGGGTGGAAGATACGCAGTATTTT. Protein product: CASSQDQGAGVEDTQYF.

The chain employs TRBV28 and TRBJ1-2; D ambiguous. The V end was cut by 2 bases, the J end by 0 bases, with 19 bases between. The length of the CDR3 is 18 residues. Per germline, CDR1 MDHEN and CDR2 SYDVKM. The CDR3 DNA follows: TGTGCCAGCAGTTTACTTATCGACTGGCAAGTCTCTAACTATGGCTACACCTTC. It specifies CASSLLIDWQVSNYGYTF.

In nucleotides, the CDR3 is TGTGCCAGCACCCCCGACAGGTCTGGGGCCAACGTCCTGACTTTC. Residues: CASTPDRSGANVLTF. This chain links TRBV6-5 with TRBJ2-6; D perhaps matches TRBD1 (6 bases). Germline values: CDR1 MNHEY, CDR2 SVGAGI. V lost 7 bases and J 1 base, leaving 11 bases between the germline ends. The CDR3 length is 15 residues.

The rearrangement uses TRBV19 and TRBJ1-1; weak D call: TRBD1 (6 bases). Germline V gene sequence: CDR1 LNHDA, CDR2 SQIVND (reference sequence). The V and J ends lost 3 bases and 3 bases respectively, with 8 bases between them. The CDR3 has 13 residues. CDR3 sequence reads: CASSMKGDTEAFF. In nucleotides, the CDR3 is TGTGCCAGTAGTATGAAGGGGGACACTGAAGCTTTCTTT.

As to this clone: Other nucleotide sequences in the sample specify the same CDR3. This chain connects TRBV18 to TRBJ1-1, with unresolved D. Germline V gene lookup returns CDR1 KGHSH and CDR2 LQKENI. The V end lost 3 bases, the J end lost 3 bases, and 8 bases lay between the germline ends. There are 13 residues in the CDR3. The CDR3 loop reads CASSPGEDTEAFF. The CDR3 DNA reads TGTGCCAGCTCACCTGGGGAGGACACTGAAGCTTTCTTT.

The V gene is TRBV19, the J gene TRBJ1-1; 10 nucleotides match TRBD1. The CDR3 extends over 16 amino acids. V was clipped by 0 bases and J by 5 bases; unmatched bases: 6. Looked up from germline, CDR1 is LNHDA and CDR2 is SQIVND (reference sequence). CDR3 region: CASSIDRTDRGTEAFF. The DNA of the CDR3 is TGTGCCAGTAGTATAGACCGTACGGACAGGGGGACTGAAGCTTTCTTT. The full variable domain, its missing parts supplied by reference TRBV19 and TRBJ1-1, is DGGITQSPKYLFRKEGQNVTLSCEQNLNHDAMYWYRQDPGQGLRLIYYSQIVNDFQKGDIAEGYSVSREKKESFPLTVTSAQKNPTAFYLCASSIDRTDRGTEAFFGQGTRLTVV.

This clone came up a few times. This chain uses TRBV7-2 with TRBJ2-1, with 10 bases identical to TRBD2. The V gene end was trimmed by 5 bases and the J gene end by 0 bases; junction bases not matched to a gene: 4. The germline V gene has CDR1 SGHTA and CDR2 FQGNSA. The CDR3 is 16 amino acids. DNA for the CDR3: TGTGCCAGCAGCATCAGCGGGAGGGCCTCCTACAATGAGCAGTTCTTC. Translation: CASSISGRASYNEQFF.

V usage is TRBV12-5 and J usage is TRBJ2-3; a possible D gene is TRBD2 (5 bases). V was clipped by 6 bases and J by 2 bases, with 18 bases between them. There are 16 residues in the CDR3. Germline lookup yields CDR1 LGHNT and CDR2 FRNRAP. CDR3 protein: CASGRVGSGITDTQYF. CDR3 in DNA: TGTGCTAGTGGCCGAGTGGGGAGTGGGATCACAGATACGCAGTATTTT.